These T cell receptor beta chains were read from a single sample in a study of glioma-infiltrating T cells. A single record per CDR3 protein comes from TCRdb applying MiXCR to the multiplex PCR reads. Of under 150,000 distinct CDR3 sequences listed, about 22% are singletons. Sequenced input: glioma tissue, nonneoplastic brain tissue, or PBMCs (not recorded which). The receptor source for this set is a human donor with low-grade glioma or glioblastoma, undergoing nonglioma brain surgery, or in good health (not recorded which). Each CDR3 is given with its conserved first and last residue. A D gene is named only where the DNA matches it firmly. Only part of the rows carry a size: once, few, many, or a class if the clone is expanded.

>TRBV6-2/TRBV6-3|TRBJ2-1|many|TRBD2
CASSSSGISYNEQFF
TGTGCCAGCAGTTCCAGCGGGATCTCCTACAATGAGCAGTTCTTC
>TRBV12-3/TRBV12-4|TRBJ1-6|-|-
CASSFRGRTKDSPLHF
TGTGCCAGCAGTTTTAGGGGGAGAACTAAAGATTCACCCCTCCACTTT
>TRBV5-6|TRBJ2-5|-|-
CASSLEGDQYF
TGTGCCAGCAGCTTGGAGGGGGACCAGTACTTC
>TRBV6-1|TRBJ1-5|many|-
CASSPIRGGQPQHF
TGTGCCAGCAGTCCAATCAGGGGCGGGCAGCCCCAGCATTTT
>TRBV7-9|TRBJ2-5|many|-
CASSLLASVETQYF
TGTGCCAGCAGCTTATTGGCTAGCGTGGAGACCCAGTACTTC
>TRBV20-1|TRBJ2-1|-|-
CSEIDRWNEQFF
TGCAGTGAGATCGACAGGTGGAATGAGCAGTTCTTC
>TRBV15|TRBJ2-3|-|-
CATSRDLGGGYSDTQYF
TGTGCCACCAGCAGAGATCTCGGCGGAGGCTACTCAGATACGCAGTATTTT
>TRBV2|TRBJ1-5|few|-
CASSDSGQNNQPQHF
TGTGCCAGCAGTGATTCGGGTCAGAACAATCAGCCCCAGCATTTT
>TRBV5-1|TRBJ1-4|-|-
CASSGGTYGEKLFF
TGCGCCAGCAGCGGCGGGACGTACGGAGAAAAACTGTTTTTT
>TRBV20-1|TRBJ1-1|many|-
CSAQVNTEAFF
TGCAGTGCACAGGTGAACACTGAAGCTTTCTTT
>TRBV20-1|TRBJ2-5|-|-
CSSLAAQETQYF
TGCAGTTCCCTCGCGGCCCAAGAGACCCAGTACTTC
>TRBV19|TRBJ1-5|-|-
CASSPGTGRYVNQPQHF
TGTGCCAGTAGTCCCGGGACGGGAAGATACGTCAATCAGCCCCAGCATTTT
>TRBV28|TRBJ1-2|many|-
CASSPQDSNYGYTF
TGTGCCAGCAGCCCCCAGGACAGTAACTATGGCTACACCTTC
>TRBV7-9|TRBJ1-5|-|TRBD1
CASSLGTGERPQHF
TGTGCCAGCAGCTTAGGGACAGGGGAAAGGCCCCAGCATTTT
>TRBV7-9|TRBJ1-1|-|-
CASSPDSERGLF
TGTGCCAGCAGCCCGGACTCAGAACGAGGGCTATTT
>TRBV6-2/TRBV6-3|TRBJ1-1|many|TRBD1
CASSPGQGYTEAFF
TGTGCCAGCAGCCCGGGACAGGGGTACACTGAAGCTTTCTTT
>TRBV20-1|TRBJ1-6|many|-
CSASRDSQNSPLHF
TGCAGTGCTAGCCGGGACTCCCAAAATTCACCCCTCCACTTT
>TRBV6-1|TRBJ1-1|few|-
CASTLPRMNTEAFF
TGTGCCAGCACTCTTCCAAGAATGAACACTGAAGCTTTCTTT
>TRBV11-1|TRBJ2-3|-|-
CASSIKGTYTQYF
TGTGCCAGCAGCATTAAGGGCACATATACGCAGTATTTT
>TRBV25-1|TRBJ1-1|many|-
CASSEYPGSEAFF
TGTGCCAGCAGTGAATATCCCGGGAGTGAAGCTTTCTTT
>TRBV7-9|TRBJ2-5|-|-
CASSFWGVQETQYF
TGTGCCAGCAGCTTCTGGGGGGTCCAAGAGACCCAGTACTTC
>TRBV6-1|TRBJ2-3|many|-
CASREDGSTDTQYF
TGTGCCAGCAGAGAGGACGGTAGCACAGATACGCAGTATTTT
>TRBV29-1|TRBJ1-1|-|-
CSVEGGLSEAFF
TGCAGCGTTGAAGGGGGACTCTCTGAAGCTTTCTTT
>TRBV27|TRBJ1-1|-|-
CASSYSRGDTKAFF
TGTGCCAGCAGTTACTCGAGGGGTGACACTAAAGCTTTCTTT
>TRBV2|TRBJ2-4|-|-
CASSDVRDIQYF
TGTGCCAGCAGTGACGTAAGGGACATTCAGTACTTC
>TRBV6-1|TRBJ1-2|many|-
CASRKLGESYGYTF
TGTGCCAGCAGAAAGCTAGGGGAAAGCTATGGCTACACCTTC
>TRBV7-3|TRBJ1-1|few|-
CASSRRRGLTEAFF
TGTGCCAGCAGCCGAAGGAGGGGTCTCACTGAAGCTTTCTTT
>TRBV3-1|TRBJ1-2|-|TRBD1
CASSLRTGVGYTF
TGTGCCAGCAGCCTTCGGACAGGCGTCGGCTACACCTTC
>TRBV5-6|TRBJ2-3|-|TRBD2
CASSPAGLIFADTQYF
TGTGCCAGCAGCCCAGCGGGACTTATTTTTGCAGATACGCAGTATTTT
>TRBV28|TRBJ2-5|many|TRBD2
CASSLSGGAETQYF
TGTGCCAGCAGTTTAAGCGGGGGGGCTGAGACCCAGTACTTC
>TRBV4-1|TRBJ2-1|many|-
CASRRGNEQFF
TGCGCCAGCAGACGTGGCAATGAGCAGTTCTTC
>TRBV18|TRBJ1-1|many|TRBD1
CASSSGQGEAFF
TGTGCCAGCTCCTCGGGACAGGGAGAAGCTTTCTTT
>TRBV12-3/TRBV12-4|TRBJ1-1|-|-
CASTPGGYTEAFF
TGTGCCAGCACCCCTGGGGGGTACACTGAAGCTTTCTTT
>TRBV29-1|TRBJ2-1|-|-
CSVRDNEQFF
TGCAGCGTCCGGGACAATGAGCAGTTCTTC
>TRBV18|TRBJ1-2|once|-
CASAAGLTEGYTF
TGTGCCAGCGCTGCGGGTCTCACGGAAGGCTACACCTTC
>TRBV7-2|TRBJ1-2|few|-
CASSLGTANYGYTF
TGTGCCAGCAGCTTAGGGACAGCTAACTATGGCTACACCTTC
>TRBV7-2|TRBJ2-3|-|TRBD2
CASSLGFGSGATDPQYF
TGTGCCAGCAGCTTAGGTTTTGGAAGCGGGGCTACAGATCCGCAGTATTTT
>TRBV19|TRBJ1-1|many|-
CASSIGTETEAFF
TGTGCCAGTAGTATAGGGACAGAAACTGAAGCTTTCTTT
>TRBV15|TRBJ1-5|few|-
CATSRGSQPQHF
TGTGCCACCAGCAGAGGTTCTCAGCCCCAGCATTTT
>TRBV7-2|TRBJ2-2|-|TRBD1
CANSGTATGELFF
TGTGCCAACTCGGGGACAGCAACCGGGGAGCTGTTTTTT
>TRBV28|TRBJ1-2|many|-
CASRREAADGYTF
TGTGCCAGCAGGAGGGAAGCGGCGGATGGCTACACCTTC
>TRBV7-8|TRBJ1-1|few|-
CASSLERARADTEAFF
TGTGCCAGCAGCTTAGAAAGGGCCAGGGCGGACACTGAAGCTTTCTTT
>TRBV6-1|TRBJ2-3|many|-
CASLDLKTDTQYF
TGTGCCAGTCTGGACCTGAAGACAGATACGCAGTATTTT
>TRBV25-1|TRBJ2-5|-|TRBD2
CASSESTAGGETQYF
TGTGCCAGCAGTGAATCTACAGCGGGGGGGGAGACCCAGTACTTC
>TRBV20-1|TRBJ1-2|many|-
CSARDRATVYGHTF
TGCAGTGCTAGAGATCGGGCAACAGTCTATGGCCACACCTTC
>TRBV7-2|TRBJ2-1|-|-
CASSPPVSSYNEQFF
TGTGCCAGCAGCCCCCCTGTCAGCTCCTACAATGAGCAGTTCTTC
>TRBV14|TRBJ1-2|few|TRBD1
CASSHRDSPIYGYTF
TGTGCCAGCAGCCACCGGGACAGCCCCATTTATGGCTACACCTTC
>TRBV4-1|TRBJ2-5|-|TRBD1
CASSQDQGDLETQYF
TGCGCCAGCAGCCAAGATCAGGGGGATCTGGAGACCCAGTACTTC
>TRBV27|TRBJ2-6|-|-
CASSPETSRPGANVLTF
TGTGCCAGCAGTCCCGAGACGTCTCGCCCCGGGGCCAACGTCCTGACTTTC
>TRBV24-1|TRBJ2-1|-|-
CATSSTVYNEQFF
TGTGCCACCAGCTCGACAGTCTACAATGAGCAGTTCTTC
>TRBV29-1|TRBJ2-5|-|-
CSVEADSGAQYF
TGCAGCGTTGAAGCCGACTCCGGGGCCCAGTACTTC
>TRBV28|TRBJ1-2|many|-
CASSGFSGRGYTF
TGTGCCAGCAGTGGGTTTTCCGGACGTGGCTACACCTTC
>TRBV27|TRBJ2-2|few|TRBD1
CASSLEGQGPGELFF
TGTGCCAGCAGTTTAGAAGGACAGGGACCCGGGGAGCTGTTTTTT
>TRBV27|TRBJ1-6|many|TRBD1
CASSLSFGQGYSPLHF
TGTGCCAGCAGTTTATCGTTTGGACAGGGCTATTCACCCCTCCACTTT
>TRBV7-2|TRBJ1-1|few|-
CASSSDWMNTEAFF
TGTGCCAGCAGCTCGGACTGGATGAACACTGAAGCTTTCTTT
>TRBV7-3|TRBJ1-6|few|TRBD1
CASSASGQGVAPLHF
TGTGCCAGCAGCGCCTCCGGACAGGGCGTCGCACCCCTCCACTTT
>TRBV20-1|TRBJ1-4|many|-
CSASRGAEKLFF
TGCAGTGCTAGTAGGGGAGCTGAAAAACTGTTTTTT